This TCR beta chain is drawn from a study of blood T cell repertoires in COVID-19 (TCRdb year 2020). Study-level background: Collaborator samples came from the United States, Italy and Spain and covered acute and convalescent phases of COVID-19. Subjects who had been exposed to COVID-19, were actively infected with it, or had recovered from it provided the deeply sampled blood TCRbeta repertoires that made up the dataset. The repertoires were released in a freely available public database intended as a resource for research on the immune response to SARS-CoV-2. The samples were drawn from the first 160 participants of the ongoing ImmuneRACE study and from about 1,200 subjects provided by 6 global collaborators. Where available, HLA class I and class II types were obtained from metadata supplied by the sample provider rather than from assay-based typing. Sample metadata almost always included a de-identified subject ID, COVID-19 status, age in years and sex. The material from the prospective study consisted of cDNA or gDNA derived from T cells, B-cell-depleted T cells, or PBMCs. Overall study results and their limits: The quantity of clinical and demographic metadata differed by source and by participant and was supplied without curation.

Collaborating institutions collected whole blood in K2EDTA tubes following their own protocols. For TCRbeta analysis, collaborators shipped samples in one of three forms: frozen whole blood, isolated PBMCs, or DNA extracted from either of those sample types. Relative to germline, V is 3 bases shorter and J is 8 bases shorter, with 10 bases between their ends. For CDR1 and CDR2, the germline V gene (reference sequence) lists LNHDA and SQIVND. Counted from cysteine to phenylalanine, this CDR3 has 13 amino acids. The entry retains the CDR3 DNA only, 39 bases that are in frame from base 1. Details on this clone: The antigen it binds to is not known. Base qualities are not at hand, and no much larger clone is one base apart.

The immunoSEQ Assay, a bias-controlled multiplex PCR, was used to amplify TCRbeta CDR3 regions from genomic DNA. Regarding the original processing steps: Within the assay, amplification of reference gene primers was used to estimate how many nucleated cells each sample contained. Sequence reads were collapsed and filtered to measure the absolute abundance of every unique TCRbeta CDR3 rearrangement. For each sample, productive Simpson clonality was calculated by taking the square root of Simpson's diversity index across productive rearrangements. TCRdb stores this immuneACCESS table with in-frame sequences only. Part of the clones is absent; in the studies checked, under half of the shortfall reflects unresolved V genes, and no reason is known for the rest. D and trimming come from the DNA, and the V and J calls and clone size come from that table. In this sample the table shows 260,000 or so clones, roughly 90% of which occur a single time. The ten largest clones add up to about 0.64% of the sample.

Material for sequencing was peripheral blood. This TCR was sampled from a human donor in a cohort sampled during active COVID-19. Recombination joined TRBV19 with TRBJ1-4, and the D gene may be TRBD1, 5 bases matching. This receptor has the CDR3 CASSMGPREKLFF. Here is the DNA: TGTGCCAGTAGTATGGGGCCTCGGGAAAAACTGTTTTTT.